These 28 T cell receptor beta chains originate from one sample sequenced in a study of blood T cell repertoires in COVID-19. Here immunoSEQ multiplex PCR was the method, and the copy in TCRdb shows in-frame clones only, minus some. In the table there are about 170,000 clones, roughly 90% of which are singletons. The sample comprised peripheral blood. Every receptor here comes from a man aged 60 to 75 with acute or convalescent COVID-19.

This chain links TRBV10-3 with TRBJ1-6; tentatively, D is TRBD1 (6 bases). Trimming left V 7 bases short and J 7 bases short, with 11 bases between. The CDR3 totals 13 residues. Germline-derived CDR1 and CDR2 are ENHRY and SYGVKD. DNA of the CDR3: TGTGCCATCACTCCGGACAGCAATTCACCCCTCCACTTT. Protein sequence: CAITPDSNSPLHF.

This rearrangement joins TRBV9 to TRBJ2-3; 7 bases line up with TRBD2. There are 14 residues in the CDR3. Germline CDR1 and CDR2: SGDLS and YYNGEE. Trimming removed 6 bases from V and 2 bases from J; junction bases left unmatched: 6. CDR3 residues: CASKSGEDTDTQYF. The CDR3 nucleotides read TGTGCCAGCAAGAGCGGGGAGGACACAGATACGCAGTATTTT.

This rearrangement joins TRBV5-4 to TRBJ1-2; D unclear. V was clipped by 1 base and J by 4 bases, with 8 bases between them. CDR3 length: 13 amino acids. Germline V lookup: CDR1 SGHNT, CDR2 YYREEE (reference sequence). In DNA form, the CDR3 reads TGTGCCAGCAGCTTGAACAGAATCTATGGCTACACCTTC. Protein product: CASSLNRIYGYTF.

The J gene is TRBJ1-4, the V gene TRBV3-1 (or the pseudogene TRBV3-2); D ambiguous. The CDR3 is 11 amino acids. CDR1 is LGHDT and CDR2 is YNNKEL in the germline V gene (reference sequence). V lost 7 bases, J lost 2 bases, and 2 bases lay in between. The chain's CDR3 is CASTTNEKLFF. The CDR3 coding sequence is TGTGCCAGCACTACTAATGAAAAACTGTTTTTT.

The chain is built from TRBV20-1 and TRBJ1-2, with a possible D match to TRBD1 (5 bases). This CDR3 has 11 residues. V lost 6 bases and J 4 bases, leaving 9 bases between the germline ends. CDR1 is DFQATT, CDR2 SNEGSKA, per germline (reference sequence). CDR3 amino acids: CSAPTVYGYTF. The CDR3 DNA reads TGCAGTGCCCCGACAGTCTATGGCTACACCTTC.

This chain links TRBV3-1 (or the pseudogene TRBV3-2) with TRBJ2-7; 9 nucleotides align to TRBD1. J gave up 5 bases and V 4 bases, and 9 bases lay outside the gene matches. The CDR3 is 15 amino acids. Germline V lookup: CDR1 LGHDT, CDR2 YNNKEL (reference sequence). CDR3 sequence (DNA): TGTGCCAGCAGCCCGGGACAGGGAGATGAGGACGAGCAGTACTTC. Translating gives CASSPGQGDEDEQYF.

The chain uses TRBV11-3 and TRBJ2-7; D is possibly TRBD1 (7 bases). Trimming took off 6 bases at V and 0 bases at J, with 18 bases between the two ends. The V gene's germline CDR1 is SGHNT and CDR2 YENEEA. There are 16 residues in the CDR3. The CDR3 nucleotides are TGTGCCAGCAGTCGTTCGGGGGCAGGGGGCTCCTACGAGCAGTACTTC. Residues: CASSRSGAGGSYEQYF.

V and J are TRBV19 and TRBJ1-2; 8 bases align to TRBD1. The CDR3 spans 15 residues. Germline CDR1 LNHDA, CDR2 SQIVND (reference sequence). The trim removed 5 bases at V and 3 bases at J, leaving 8 bases unmatched. The CDR3 loop is CASSEYPGGYYGYTF. The DNA for the CDR3 is TGTGCCAGTAGTGAATACCCAGGGGGCTACTATGGCTACACCTTC.

The rearrangement uses TRBV24-1 and TRBJ2-3; 7 bases map to TRBD2. The germline CDR1 and CDR2 sequences are KGHDR and SFDVKD. The CDR3 has 16 residues. V was clipped by 4 bases and J by 0 bases; unmatched bases: 6. The CDR3: CATSDTGLTSTDTQYF. The CDR3 DNA is TGTGCCACCAGTGACACGGGACTAACTAGCACAGATACGCAGTATTTT.

V usage is TRBV10-2 and J usage is TRBJ1-6; D ambiguous. Trimming cost V 4 bases and J 6 bases, with 10 bases left between them. Looked up from germline, CDR1 is WSHSY and CDR2 is SAAADI. The CDR3 spans 14 residues. This CDR3 is CASSVEGVNSPLHF. The CDR3 DNA reads as TGCGCCAGCAGTGTAGAAGGAGTTAATTCACCCCTCCACTTT.

This chain joins TRBV6-1 and TRBJ2-7; D perhaps matches TRBD2 (6 bases). The V end was cut by 3 bases, the J end by 4 bases, with 10 bases between. This CDR3 region has 13 residues. The germline V gene has CDR1 MNHNS and CDR2 SASEGT. In nucleotides, the CDR3 is TGTGCCAGCAGTGAGACTAGGACATACGAGCAGTACTTC. Residues: CASSETRTYEQYF.

The chain joins TRBV7-7 to TRBJ2-3; D possibly corresponds to TRBD2 (6 bases). The CDR3 spans 15 residues. The germline V gene has CDR1 SSHAT and CDR2 FNYEAQ (reference sequence). The V end was cut by 3 bases, the J end by 2 bases, with 12 bases between. The CDR3 sequence: CASSLVGGNTDTQYF. The CDR3 DNA reads as TGTGCCAGCAGCTTGGTTGGGGGGAACACAGATACGCAGTATTTT.

V gene TRBV18 combines with J gene TRBJ1-2, with 7 bases matching TRBD1. CDR3 size: 14 residues. Looked up from germline, CDR1 is KGHSH and CDR2 is LQKENI. V was clipped by 3 bases and J by 10 bases; unmatched bases: 11. The DNA of the CDR3 is TGTGCCAGCTCACCGTCCGTAATCGAGGGGGCCTACACCTTC. Translated: CASSPSVIEGAYTF.

The chain employs TRBV6-5 and TRBJ2-3, with D possibly matching TRBD2 (5 bases). The germline gives CDR1 MNHEY, CDR2 SVGAGI. V lost 6 bases to trimming and J lost 2 bases, with 15 bases between them. This CDR3 has 15 residues. CDR3 DNA sequence: TGTGCCAGCAGCCCCACGGGGTTCTCCACAGATACGCAGTATTTT. Translated: CASSPTGFSTDTQYF.

The rearrangement uses TRBV5-6 and TRBJ1-6; possibly TRBD1 for D (6 bases). In germline, CDR1 is SGHDT, CDR2 YYEEEE. Trimming left V 4 bases short and J 1 base short, with 15 bases between. This CDR3 has 17 residues. CDR3 sequence (DNA): TGTGCCAGCAGCCGCGACAGGATCGGGTCCTATAATTCACCCCTCCACTTT. Amino acid sequence: CASSRDRIGSYNSPLHF.

The chain couples TRBV14 to TRBJ1-4; the D gene is possibly TRBD1 (6 bases). Germline lookup yields CDR1 SGHDN and CDR2 FVKESK. The CDR3 is made up of 14 amino acids. The V end was cut by 10 bases, the J end by 8 bases, with 20 bases between. The CDR3, as DNA: TGTGCCACCTCTCGAGGGGGGACTACGGAAAAACTGTTTTTT. It codes for CATSRGGTTEKLFF. Filled out from reference TRBV14 and TRBJ1-4, the complete variable domain reads EAGVTQFPSHSVIEKGQTVTLRCDPISGHDNLYWYRRVMGKEIKFLLHFVKESKQDESGMPNNRFLAERTGGTYSTLKVQPAELEDSGVYFCATSRGGTTEKLFFGSGTQLSVL.

As regards this clone: At one of its ends the junction is not consistent with the germline gene, which may arise from a read error. The rearrangement uses TRBV9 and TRBJ1-1; 7 bases match TRBD1. The CDR3 consists of 15 residues. Per germline, CDR1 SGDLS and CDR2 YYNGEE. Written as DNA, the CDR3 is TGTGCCAGCAGTGTAGACAGGGTTGGGAACACTGAAGCTTTCTTT. Protein sequence: CASSVDRVGNTEAFF.

Only a few counts were recorded for this clone. The chain employs TRBV27 and TRBJ1-4, with D perhaps matching TRBD1 (6 bases). This CDR3 has 14 amino acids. Trimming removed 3 bases from V and 8 bases from J, with 13 bases in between. The germline V gene encodes CDR1 MNHEY and CDR2 SMNVEV (reference sequence). The CDR3 DNA is TGTGCCAGCAGTTTCGGGGGGGGCGAGGAAAAACTGTTTTTT. Protein: CASSFGGGEEKLFF.

This chain connects TRBV5-1 to TRBJ2-2, with 12 bases lining up with TRBD2. Germline V CDR1 and CDR2: SGHRS, YFSETQ. With 3 bases clipped from V and 10 bases from J, the junction kept 10 bases outside the gene matches. The CDR3 loop spans 16 amino acids. The CDR3 bases are TGCGCCAGCAGCTCACTAGCGGGGGGCGTAGCGATGGAGCTGTTTTTT. It codes for CASSSLAGGVAMELFF.

The chain joins TRBV3-1 (or the pseudogene TRBV3-2) to TRBJ2-7; 11 nucleotides match TRBD2. The CDR3 spans 15 residues. After removal of 4 bases from V and 3 bases from J, the junction contained 5 bases not matched to a gene. Germline V CDR1 and CDR2: LGHDT, YNNKEL (reference sequence). The CDR3 DNA reads TGTGCCAGCAGCCCTGTAGCGGGGGGGGGCTACGAGCAGTACTTC. It yields the protein CASSPVAGGGYEQYF.

This clone was counted only a few times. V gene TRBV5-1 combines with J gene TRBJ2-5; 8 nucleotides line up with TRBD1. V shed 3 bases, J shed 4 bases, and the junction held 2 bases outside the gene matches. This CDR3 region has 13 residues. Germline CDR1 SGHRS, CDR2 YFSETQ. The CDR3 nucleotides read TGCGCCAGCAGCTACGGACAGGGAGAGACCCAGTACTTC. This encodes CASSYGQGETQYF. Variable domain in full (rest from reference TRBV5-1 and TRBJ2-5): KAGVTQTPRYLIKTRGQQVTLSCSPISGHRSVSWYQQTPGQGLQFLFEYFSETQRNKGNFPGRFSGRQFSNSRSEMNVSTLELGDSALYLCASSYGQGETQYFGPGTRLLVL.

Written as DNA, the CDR3 is TGTGCCAGCAGGGGGTCGGGAGGCGATACGCAGTATTTT. It is translated as CASRGSGGDTQYF. The chain combines TRBV12-3 or TRBV12-4 with TRBJ2-3, with TRBD2 matching over 7 bases. This CDR3 region has 13 residues. V lost 6 bases, J lost 6 bases, and 6 bases stayed unmatched.

The rearrangement joins TRBV25-1 to TRBJ1-5; TRBD1 agrees at 10 bases. Looked up from germline, CDR1 is MGHDK and CDR2 is SYGVNS. The CDR3 is made up of 16 amino acids. Trimming removed 5 bases from V and 4 bases from J; junction bases left unmatched: 8. The DNA of the CDR3 is TGTGCCAGCAGTCCCCGGGACAGGGGATTAAATCAGCCCCAGCATTTT. Translated, it gives CASSPRDRGLNQPQHF.

This clone has just a few counts. The gene calls are TRBV27 and TRBJ2-1; the match to TRBD2 covers 10 bases. The V gene end was trimmed by 5 bases and the J gene end by 7 bases; junction bases not matched to a gene: 8. CDR1 is MNHEY, CDR2 SMNVEV, per germline (reference sequence). The CDR3 loop spans 15 amino acids. Written as DNA, the CDR3 is TGTGCCAGCAGTCCCTTCGGTAGCGGGAGGAATGAGCAGTTCTTC. Amino acid sequence: CASSPFGSGRNEQFF.

V gene TRBV7-9 combines with J gene TRBJ1-6; TRBD1 matches at 10 bases. Germline V CDR1 and CDR2: SEHNR, FQNEAQ (reference sequence). The V gene end was trimmed by 4 bases and the J gene end by 8 bases; junction bases not matched to a gene: 2. The CDR3 loop spans 14 amino acids. This CDR3 is CASSSDRGDSPLHF. The CDR3 DNA follows: TGTGCCAGCAGCTCGGACAGGGGGGATTCACCCCTCCACTTT.

The rearrangement links TRBV27 to TRBJ2-1; 8 bases match TRBD2. This CDR3 region has 18 residues. Germline CDR1 reads MNHEY; CDR2 reads SMNVEV (reference sequence). With 5 bases clipped from V and 6 bases from J, the junction kept 18 bases outside the gene matches. The CDR3 coding sequence is TGTGCCAGCAGTGGGAGGGGGTCGTGGGGACTAGAGACCAATGAGCAGTTCTTC. Its translation is CASSGRGSWGLETNEQFF.

V usage is TRBV5-4 and J usage is TRBJ2-5; 10 bases are a match to TRBD1. V shed 2 bases, J shed 3 bases, and the junction held 4 bases outside the gene matches. Germline V gene lookup returns CDR1 SGHNT and CDR2 YYREEE (reference sequence). The CDR3 length is 15 residues. The CDR3 bases are TGTGCCAGCAGCTTTGGGGACAGGGGAAAAGAGACCCAGTACTTC. Its translation is CASSFGDRGKETQYF.

CDR3 coding DNA: TGTGCCAGCAGCTTAGTGGGAGGGTTAGCAGATACGCAGTATTTT. Protein: CASSLVGGLADTQYF. V gene TRBV11-1 combines with J gene TRBJ2-3; 7 bases line up with TRBD2. With V trimmed by 1 base and J by 4 bases, 5 bases remained unmatched. The CDR3 consists of 15 residues. Germline V gene lookup returns CDR1 SGHAT and CDR2 FQDESV (reference sequence).